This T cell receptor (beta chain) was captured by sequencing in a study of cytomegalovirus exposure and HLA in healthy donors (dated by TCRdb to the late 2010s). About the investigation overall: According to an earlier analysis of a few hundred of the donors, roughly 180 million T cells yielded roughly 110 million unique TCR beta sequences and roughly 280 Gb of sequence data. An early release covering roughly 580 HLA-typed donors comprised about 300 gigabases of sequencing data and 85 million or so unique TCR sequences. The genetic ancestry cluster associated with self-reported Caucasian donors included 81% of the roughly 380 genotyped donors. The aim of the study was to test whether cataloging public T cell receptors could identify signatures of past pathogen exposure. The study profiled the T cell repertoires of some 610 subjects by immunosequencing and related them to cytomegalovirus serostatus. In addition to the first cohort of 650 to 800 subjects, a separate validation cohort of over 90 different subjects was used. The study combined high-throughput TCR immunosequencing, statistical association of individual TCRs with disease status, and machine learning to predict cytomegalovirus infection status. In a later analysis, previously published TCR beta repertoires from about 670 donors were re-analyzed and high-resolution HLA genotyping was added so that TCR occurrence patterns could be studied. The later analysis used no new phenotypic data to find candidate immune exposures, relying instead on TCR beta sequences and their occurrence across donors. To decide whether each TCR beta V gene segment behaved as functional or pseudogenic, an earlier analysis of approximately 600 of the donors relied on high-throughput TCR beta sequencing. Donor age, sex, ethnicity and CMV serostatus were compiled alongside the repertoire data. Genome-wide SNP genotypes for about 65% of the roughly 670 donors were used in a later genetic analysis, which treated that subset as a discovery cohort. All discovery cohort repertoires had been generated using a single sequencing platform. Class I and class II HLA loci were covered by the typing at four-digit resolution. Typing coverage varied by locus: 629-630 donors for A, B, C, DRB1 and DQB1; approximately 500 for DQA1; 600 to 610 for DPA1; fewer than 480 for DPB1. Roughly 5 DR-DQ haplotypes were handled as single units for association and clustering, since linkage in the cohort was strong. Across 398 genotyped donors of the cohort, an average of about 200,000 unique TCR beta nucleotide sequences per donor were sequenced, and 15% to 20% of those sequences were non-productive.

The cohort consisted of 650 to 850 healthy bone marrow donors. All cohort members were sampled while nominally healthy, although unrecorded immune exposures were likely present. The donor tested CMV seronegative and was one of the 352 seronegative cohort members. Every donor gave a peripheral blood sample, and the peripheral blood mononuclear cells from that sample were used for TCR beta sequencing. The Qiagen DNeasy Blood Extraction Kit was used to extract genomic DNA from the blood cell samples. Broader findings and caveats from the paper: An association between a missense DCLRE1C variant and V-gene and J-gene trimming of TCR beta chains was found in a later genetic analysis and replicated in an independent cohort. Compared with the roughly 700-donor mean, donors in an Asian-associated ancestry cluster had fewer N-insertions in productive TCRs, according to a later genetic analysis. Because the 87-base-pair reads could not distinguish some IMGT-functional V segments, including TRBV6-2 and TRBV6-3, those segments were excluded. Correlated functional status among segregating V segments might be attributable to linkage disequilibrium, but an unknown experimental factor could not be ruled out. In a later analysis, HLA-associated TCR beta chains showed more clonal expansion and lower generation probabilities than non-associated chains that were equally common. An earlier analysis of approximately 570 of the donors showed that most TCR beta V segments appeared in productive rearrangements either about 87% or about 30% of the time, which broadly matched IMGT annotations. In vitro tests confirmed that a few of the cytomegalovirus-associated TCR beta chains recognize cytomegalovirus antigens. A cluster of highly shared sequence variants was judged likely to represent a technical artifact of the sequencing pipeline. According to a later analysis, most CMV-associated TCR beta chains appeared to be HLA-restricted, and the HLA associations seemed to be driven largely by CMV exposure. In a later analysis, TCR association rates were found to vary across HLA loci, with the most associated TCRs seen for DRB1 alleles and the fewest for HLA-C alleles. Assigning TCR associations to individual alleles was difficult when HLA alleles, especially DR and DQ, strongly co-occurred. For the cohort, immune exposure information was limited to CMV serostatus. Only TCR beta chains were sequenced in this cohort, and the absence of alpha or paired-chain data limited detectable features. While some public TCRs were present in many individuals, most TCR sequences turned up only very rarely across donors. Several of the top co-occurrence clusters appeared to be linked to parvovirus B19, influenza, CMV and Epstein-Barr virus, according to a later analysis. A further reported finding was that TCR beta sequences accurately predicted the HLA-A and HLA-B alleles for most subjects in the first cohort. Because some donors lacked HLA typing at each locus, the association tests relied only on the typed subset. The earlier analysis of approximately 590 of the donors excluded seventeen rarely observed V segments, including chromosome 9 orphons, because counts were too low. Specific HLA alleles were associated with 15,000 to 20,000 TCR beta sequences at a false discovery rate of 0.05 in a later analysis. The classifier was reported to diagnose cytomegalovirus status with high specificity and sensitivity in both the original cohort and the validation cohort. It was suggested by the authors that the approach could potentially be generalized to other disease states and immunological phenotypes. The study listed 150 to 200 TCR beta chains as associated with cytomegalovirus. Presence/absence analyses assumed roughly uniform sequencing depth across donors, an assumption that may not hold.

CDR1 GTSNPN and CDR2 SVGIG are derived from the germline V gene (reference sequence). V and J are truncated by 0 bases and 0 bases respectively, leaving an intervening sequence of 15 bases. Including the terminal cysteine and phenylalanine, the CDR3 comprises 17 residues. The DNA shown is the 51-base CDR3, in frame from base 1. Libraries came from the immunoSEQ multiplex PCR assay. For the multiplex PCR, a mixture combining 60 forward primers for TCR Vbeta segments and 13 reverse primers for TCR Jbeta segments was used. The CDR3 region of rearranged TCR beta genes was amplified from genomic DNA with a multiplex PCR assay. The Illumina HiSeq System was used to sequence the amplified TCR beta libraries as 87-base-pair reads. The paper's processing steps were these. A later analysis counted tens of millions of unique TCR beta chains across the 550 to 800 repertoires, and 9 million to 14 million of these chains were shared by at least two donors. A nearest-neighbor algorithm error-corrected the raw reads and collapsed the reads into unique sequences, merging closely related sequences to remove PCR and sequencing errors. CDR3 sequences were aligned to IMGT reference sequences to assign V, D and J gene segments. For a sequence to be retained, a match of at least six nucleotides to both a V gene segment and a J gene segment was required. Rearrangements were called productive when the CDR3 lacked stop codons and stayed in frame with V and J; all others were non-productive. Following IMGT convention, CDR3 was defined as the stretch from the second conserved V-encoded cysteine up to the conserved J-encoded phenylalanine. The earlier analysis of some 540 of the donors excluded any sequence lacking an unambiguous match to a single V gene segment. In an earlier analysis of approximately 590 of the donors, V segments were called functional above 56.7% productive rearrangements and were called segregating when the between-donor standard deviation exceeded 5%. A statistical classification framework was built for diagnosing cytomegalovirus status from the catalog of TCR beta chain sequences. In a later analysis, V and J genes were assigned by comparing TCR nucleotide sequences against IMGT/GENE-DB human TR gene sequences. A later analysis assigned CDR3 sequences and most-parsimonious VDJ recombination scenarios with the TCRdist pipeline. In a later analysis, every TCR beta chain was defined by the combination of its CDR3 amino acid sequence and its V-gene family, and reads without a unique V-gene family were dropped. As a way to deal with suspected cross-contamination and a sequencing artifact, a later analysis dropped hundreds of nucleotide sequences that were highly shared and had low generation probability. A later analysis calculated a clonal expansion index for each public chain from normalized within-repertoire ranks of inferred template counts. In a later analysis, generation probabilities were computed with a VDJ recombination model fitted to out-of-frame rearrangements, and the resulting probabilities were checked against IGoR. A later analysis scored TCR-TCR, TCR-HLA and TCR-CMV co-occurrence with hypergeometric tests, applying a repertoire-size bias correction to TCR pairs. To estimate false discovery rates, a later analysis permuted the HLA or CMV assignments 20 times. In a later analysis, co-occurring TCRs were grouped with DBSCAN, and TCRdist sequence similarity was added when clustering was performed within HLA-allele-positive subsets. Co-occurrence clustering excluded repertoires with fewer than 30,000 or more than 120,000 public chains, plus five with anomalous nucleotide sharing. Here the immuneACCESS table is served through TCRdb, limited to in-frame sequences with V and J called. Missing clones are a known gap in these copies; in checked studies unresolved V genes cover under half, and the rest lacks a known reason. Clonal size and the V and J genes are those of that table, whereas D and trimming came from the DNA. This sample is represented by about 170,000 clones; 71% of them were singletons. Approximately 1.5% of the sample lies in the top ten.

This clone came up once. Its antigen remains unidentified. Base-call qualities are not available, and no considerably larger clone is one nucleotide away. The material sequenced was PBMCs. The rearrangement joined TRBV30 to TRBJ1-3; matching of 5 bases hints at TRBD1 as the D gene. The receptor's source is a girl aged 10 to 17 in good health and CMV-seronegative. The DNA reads TGTGCCTGGAGTGTACGAGCGGGGGGGATCTCTGGAAACACCATATATTTT. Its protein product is CAWSVRAGGISGNTIYF.